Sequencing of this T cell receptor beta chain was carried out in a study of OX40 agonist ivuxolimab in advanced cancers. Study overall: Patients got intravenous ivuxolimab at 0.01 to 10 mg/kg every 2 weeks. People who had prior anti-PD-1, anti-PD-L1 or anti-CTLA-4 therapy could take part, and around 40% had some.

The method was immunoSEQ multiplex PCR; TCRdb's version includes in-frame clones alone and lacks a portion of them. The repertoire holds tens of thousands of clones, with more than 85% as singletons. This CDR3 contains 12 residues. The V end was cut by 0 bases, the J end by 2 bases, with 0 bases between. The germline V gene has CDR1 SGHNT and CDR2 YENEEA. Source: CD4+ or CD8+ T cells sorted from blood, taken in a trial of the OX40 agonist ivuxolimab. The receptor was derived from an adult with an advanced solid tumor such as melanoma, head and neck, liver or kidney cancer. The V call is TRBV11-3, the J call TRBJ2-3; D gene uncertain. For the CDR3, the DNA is TGTGCCAGCAGCTTAGACACAGATACGCAGTATTTT. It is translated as CASSLDTDTQYF.